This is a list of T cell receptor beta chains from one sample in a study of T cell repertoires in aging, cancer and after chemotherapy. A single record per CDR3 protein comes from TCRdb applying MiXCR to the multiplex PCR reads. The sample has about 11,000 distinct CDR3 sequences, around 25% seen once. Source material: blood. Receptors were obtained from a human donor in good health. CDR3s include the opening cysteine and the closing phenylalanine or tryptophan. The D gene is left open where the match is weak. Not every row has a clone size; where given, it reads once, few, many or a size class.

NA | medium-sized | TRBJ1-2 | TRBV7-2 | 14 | CASSPGPLGYGYTF | TGTGCCAGCAGCCCTGGGCCACTAGGATATGGCTACACCTTC
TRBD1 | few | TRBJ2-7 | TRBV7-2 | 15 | CASSLRTGRSYEQYF | TGTGCCAGCAGCTTAAGGACAGGGAGGTCCTACGAGCAGTACTTC
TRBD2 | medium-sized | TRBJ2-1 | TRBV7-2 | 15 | CASSTELAGGGEQFF | TGTGCCAGCAGCACGGAGCTGGCGGGGGGAGGCGAGCAGTTCTTC
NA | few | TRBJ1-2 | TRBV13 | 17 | CASSFPGGGQRNYGYTF | TGTGCCAGCAGCTTCCCAGGCGGGGGCCAACGTAACTATGGCTACACCTTC
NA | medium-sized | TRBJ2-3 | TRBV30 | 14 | CAWRQLWSTDTQYF | TGTGCCTGGAGGCAACTATGGAGCACAGATACGCAGTATTTT
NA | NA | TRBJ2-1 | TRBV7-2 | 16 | CASTVVGRGSYNEQFF | TGTGCCAGCACCGTGGTCGGGAGAGGCTCCTACAATGAGCAGTTCTTC
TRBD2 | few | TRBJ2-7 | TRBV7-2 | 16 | CASSPRAGALSYEQYF | TGTGCCAGCAGCCCCAGAGCGGGGGCTCTTTCCTACGAGCAGTACTTC
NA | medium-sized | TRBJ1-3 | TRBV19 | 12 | CASSKSGNTIYF | TGTGCCAGTAGTAAAAGTGGAAACACCATATATTTT
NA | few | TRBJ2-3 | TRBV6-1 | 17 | CASKKLPLGKDTDTQYF | TGTGCCAGCAAAAAACTCCCGCTGGGGAAGGACACAGATACGCAGTATTTT
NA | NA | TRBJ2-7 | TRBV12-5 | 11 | CASGRGYEQYF | TGTGCTAGTGGTAGAGGTTACGAGCAGTACTTC
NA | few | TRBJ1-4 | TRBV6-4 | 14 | CASRRRAGNEKLFF | TGTGCCAGCAGAAGACGGGCCGGTAATGAAAAACTGTTTTTT
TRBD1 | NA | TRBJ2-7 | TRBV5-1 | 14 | CASSLEQGISEQYF | TGCGCCAGCAGCTTGGAACAGGGGATTAGCGAGCAGTACTTC
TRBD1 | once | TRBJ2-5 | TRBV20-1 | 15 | CSAITGQGALENQYF | TGCAGTGCTATTACGGGACAGGGGGCTTTAGAGAACCAGTACTTC